This TCR beta chain originates from a study of T cells in localized non-small cell lung cancer. The repertoire was sequenced with immunoSEQ multiplex PCR; TCRdb's copy has only in-frame clones and lacks some. The profile covers tens of thousands of clones, with about 90% appearing a single time and around 4% taken by the ten largest. The CDR3 totals 14 residues. Trimming shortened V by 6 bases and J by 2 bases, and 11 bases separated the two germline ends. Per germline, CDR1 MDHEN and CDR2 SYDVKM. The sample holds one count of this clone. The source material was peripheral blood mononuclear cells, sampled before any cancer treatment. The rearrangement links TRBV28 to TRBJ2-1, with a tentative D call TRBD2 (6 bases). The clonotype originates from a woman aged 35-75 years with stage III lung adenocarcinoma. CDR3 amino acids: CASSSQRAYNEQFF. The CDR3, as DNA: TGTGCCAGCAGCTCCCAGCGGGCCTACAATGAGCAGTTCTTC.